What follows describes a single TCR beta chain. Its antigen remains unknown. This sample was taken from a study of T cell repertoires in cytomegalovirus infection. Findings of the study overall: Summed frequency of public TCR beta families distinguished CMV carriers with the relevant HLA. HLA-C-restricted, CMV-specific TCR beta clonotypes were dominant ex vivo.

From germline, CDR1 is DFQATT and CDR2 SNEGSKA (reference sequence). Trimming removed 4 bases from V and 7 bases from J; junction bases left unmatched: 11. The CDR3 totals 15 residues. TCRdb recomputed calls from the reads with MiXCR, one row per CDR3 protein. The repertoire holds hundreds of thousands of distinct CDR3 sequences, with around 18% as singletons. Sequences were obtained from PBMCs. The rearrangement joins TRBV20-1 to TRBJ2-1; 9 nucleotides line up with TRBD1. The clonotype originates from a human donor in good health (CMV status not recorded). Some clones in this sample may be carry-over from other donors' samples. CDR3 loop: CSAIRTGAGANEQFF. The CDR3 DNA reads as TGCAGTGCTATCAGGACAGGGGCGGGCGCGAATGAGCAGTTCTTC.